Listed here is a single TCR beta chain. Data came from immunoSEQ multiplex PCR; TCRdb stores just in-frame clones and leaves some out. The table lists 16,000 or so clones, 92% of them singletons. The data derive from a study of T cell repertoires in ileal Crohn's disease. Study overall: About 500 nanograms of biopsy DNA per sample underwent TCRB immunosequencing.

The V gene's germline CDR1 is SGHRS and CDR2 YFSETQ. V was cut by 3 bases and J by 2 bases, with 10 bases left in between. The CDR3 consists of 14 residues. Time point in this sample: inflamed ileum from the surgical specimen. The J gene is TRBJ2-3, the V gene TRBV5-1, with a possible D match to TRBD1 (5 bases). Sequencing input: ileal tissue. The TCR originated in an adult with Crohn's disease. CDR3 residues: CASSSQVLTDTQYF. The CDR3 coding sequence is TGCGCCAGCAGCTCACAGGTCCTCACAGATACGCAGTATTTT.